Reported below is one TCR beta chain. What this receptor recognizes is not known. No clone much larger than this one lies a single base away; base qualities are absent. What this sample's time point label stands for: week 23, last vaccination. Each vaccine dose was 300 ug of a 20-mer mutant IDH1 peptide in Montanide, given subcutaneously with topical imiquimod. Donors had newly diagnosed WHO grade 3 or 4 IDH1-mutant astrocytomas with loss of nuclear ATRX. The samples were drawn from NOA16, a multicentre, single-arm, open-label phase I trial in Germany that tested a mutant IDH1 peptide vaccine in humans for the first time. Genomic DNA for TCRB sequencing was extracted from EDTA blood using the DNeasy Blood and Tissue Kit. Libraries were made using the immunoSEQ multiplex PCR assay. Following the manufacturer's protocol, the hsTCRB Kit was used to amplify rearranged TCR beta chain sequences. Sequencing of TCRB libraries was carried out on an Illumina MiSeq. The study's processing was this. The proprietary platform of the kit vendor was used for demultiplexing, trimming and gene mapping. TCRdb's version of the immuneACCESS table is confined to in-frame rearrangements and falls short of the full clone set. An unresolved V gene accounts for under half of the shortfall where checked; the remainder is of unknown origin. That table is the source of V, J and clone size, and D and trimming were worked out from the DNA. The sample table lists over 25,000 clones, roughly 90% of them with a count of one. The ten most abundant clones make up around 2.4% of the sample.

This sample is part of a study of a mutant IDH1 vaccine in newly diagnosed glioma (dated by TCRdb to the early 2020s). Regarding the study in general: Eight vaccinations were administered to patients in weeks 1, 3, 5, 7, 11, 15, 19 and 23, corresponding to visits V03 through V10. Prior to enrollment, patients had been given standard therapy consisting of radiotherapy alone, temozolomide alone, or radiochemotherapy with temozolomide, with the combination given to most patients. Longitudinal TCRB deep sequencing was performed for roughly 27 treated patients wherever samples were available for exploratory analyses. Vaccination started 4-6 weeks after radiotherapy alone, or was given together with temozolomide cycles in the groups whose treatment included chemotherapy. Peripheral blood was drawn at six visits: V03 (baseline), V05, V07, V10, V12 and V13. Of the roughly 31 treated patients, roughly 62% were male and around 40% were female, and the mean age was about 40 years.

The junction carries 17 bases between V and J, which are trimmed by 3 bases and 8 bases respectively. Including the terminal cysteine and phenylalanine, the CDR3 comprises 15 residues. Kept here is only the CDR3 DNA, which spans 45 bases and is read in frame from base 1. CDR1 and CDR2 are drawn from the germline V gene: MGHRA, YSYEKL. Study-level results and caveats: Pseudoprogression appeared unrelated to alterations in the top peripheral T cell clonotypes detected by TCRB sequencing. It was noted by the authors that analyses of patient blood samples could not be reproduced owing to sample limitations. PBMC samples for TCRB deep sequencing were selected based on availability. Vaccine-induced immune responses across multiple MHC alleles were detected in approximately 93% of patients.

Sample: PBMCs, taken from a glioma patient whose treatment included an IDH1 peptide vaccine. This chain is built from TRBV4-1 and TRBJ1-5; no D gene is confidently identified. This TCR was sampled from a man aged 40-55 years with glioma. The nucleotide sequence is TGCGCCAGCAGCCAGTCCCCGGGGTCCGTAGAGCCCCAGCATTTT. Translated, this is CASSQSPGSVEPQHF.